This record concerns one T cell receptor beta chain sequence. The record originates from a study of blood T cell repertoires in COVID-19. Study-level information: Samples representing acute and convalescent COVID-19 were sourced from the United States, Italy and Spain. The cDNA or gDNA used as material had been derived from T cells, B-cell-depleted T cells, or PBMCs.

Authors' analysis steps: Reference gene primer amplification yielded estimated nucleated cell counts. TCRdb keeps only in-frame clones here, not all; method: immunoSEQ multiplex PCR. Clone size and the V and J calls come from that table; the DNA yielded D and trimming. The table has almost 80,000 clones, 75% to 95% seen once. The TCR comes from a woman older than 75 with acute or convalescent COVID-19. Sequencing input: peripheral blood.

The CDR3 nucleotides read TGTGCCAGCAGCCAAGGGACAGGGGGCACGTATGGCTACACCTTC. Its translation: CASSQGTGGTYGYTF. The rearrangement uses TRBV3-1 (or the pseudogene TRBV3-2) and TRBJ1-2; 11 bases match TRBD1. The germline gives CDR1 LGHDT, CDR2 YNNKEL (reference sequence). This CDR3 region has 15 residues. Germline trimming cut 1 base from V and 5 bases from J; bases unmatched to any gene: 3.